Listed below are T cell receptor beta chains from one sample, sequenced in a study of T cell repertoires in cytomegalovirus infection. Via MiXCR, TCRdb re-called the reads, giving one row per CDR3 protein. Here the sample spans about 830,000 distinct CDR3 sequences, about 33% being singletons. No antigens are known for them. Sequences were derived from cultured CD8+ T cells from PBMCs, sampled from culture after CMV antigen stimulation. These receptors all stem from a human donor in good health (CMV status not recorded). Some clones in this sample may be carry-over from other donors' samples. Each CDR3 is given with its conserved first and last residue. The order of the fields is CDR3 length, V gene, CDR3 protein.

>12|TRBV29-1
CSVEEWGNEQFF
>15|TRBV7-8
CASSNSGGAAETQYF
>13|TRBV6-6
CASIVEGNQPQHF
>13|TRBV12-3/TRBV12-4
CASGTGQTGELFF
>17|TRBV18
CASSPWEDSETTDTQYF
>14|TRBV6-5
CASSYSTNEETQYF
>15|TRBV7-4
CASSLDPSGGLALFF
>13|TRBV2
CASSDGEGYGYTF
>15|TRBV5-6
CASSLTDRYNSPLHF
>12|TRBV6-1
CASVRTATEAFF
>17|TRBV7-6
CASSLTEGTGPSQPQHF
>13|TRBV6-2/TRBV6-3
CASSYQQAVEAFF
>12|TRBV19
CASSGVGYGYTF
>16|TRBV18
CASSLGPMHYNSPLHF
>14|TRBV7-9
CASSLAVGNEKLFF
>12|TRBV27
CASSLSGSQQFF
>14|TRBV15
CATSRQALGNEQFF
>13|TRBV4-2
CASSQAGVAEAFF
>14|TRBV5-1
CASSPSGPDQPQHF
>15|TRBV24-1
CATSDLRTSYNEQFF
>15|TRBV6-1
CVSSHGGASTDTQYF
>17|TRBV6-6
CASSYPDPRSSYNEQFF
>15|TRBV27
CVSKGDFSSYNEQFF
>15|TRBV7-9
CASTSGRPANEKLFF
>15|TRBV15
CATSSNSEGHQPQHF
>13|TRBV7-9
CASRSASDYEQYF
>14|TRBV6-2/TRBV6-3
CASISGTSQLVQYF
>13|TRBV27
CASINRPGETQYF
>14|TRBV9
CASSIPGGRHEQFF
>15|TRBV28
CASVEGEASYNEQFF
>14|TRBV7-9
CASSSALAGDTQYF
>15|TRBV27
CASSRGTSGGGEQFF
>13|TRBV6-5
CASSYSRAGELFF
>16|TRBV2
CASLTRGPYSGNTIYF
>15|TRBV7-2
CASSLAGGRGETQYF
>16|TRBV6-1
CASSETVRRVLDGYTF
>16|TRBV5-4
CASSSYPGLAEETQYF
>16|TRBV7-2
CASSLASRSSYNEQFF
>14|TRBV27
CASSPQVRDQPQHF
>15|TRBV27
CASSFSPTANYGYTF
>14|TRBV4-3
CASSQETLATEQFF
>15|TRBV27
CASSLGPGQIFEAFF
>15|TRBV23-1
CASSQSEGVGQPQHF
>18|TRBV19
CASISWDGSLSGANVLTF
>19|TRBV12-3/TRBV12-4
CANSQLGLAGGSSYNEQFF
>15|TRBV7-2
CASSLSRSPNTEAFF